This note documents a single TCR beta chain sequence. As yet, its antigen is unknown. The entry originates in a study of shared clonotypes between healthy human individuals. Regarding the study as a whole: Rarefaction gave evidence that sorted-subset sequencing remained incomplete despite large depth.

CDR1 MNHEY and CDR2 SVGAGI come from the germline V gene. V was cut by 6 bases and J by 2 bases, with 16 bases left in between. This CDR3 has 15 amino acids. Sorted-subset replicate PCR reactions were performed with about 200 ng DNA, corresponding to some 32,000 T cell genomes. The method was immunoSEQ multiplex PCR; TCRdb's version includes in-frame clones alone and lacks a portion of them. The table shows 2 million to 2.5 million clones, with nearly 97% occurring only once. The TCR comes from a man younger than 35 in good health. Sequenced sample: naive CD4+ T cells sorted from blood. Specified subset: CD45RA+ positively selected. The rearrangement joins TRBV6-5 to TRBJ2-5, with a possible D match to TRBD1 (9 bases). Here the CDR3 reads CASSRGGQGQETQYF. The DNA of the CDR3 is TGTGCCAGCAGCCGGGGGGGACAGGGTCAAGAGACCCAGTACTTC.